The sequence of this T cell receptor beta chain was determined in a study of T cells in Graves' hyperthyroidism and ophthalmopathy. This clonotype appeared many times. Amplified regions were TCR beta CDR3 sequences from RNA transcripts. First-round RT-PCR targeting the TCR CDR3 was performed with the HTBI primer set. Using its own MiXCR run on the multiplex PCR reads, TCRdb lists one record per CDR3 protein. The sample consists of approximately 610,000 distinct CDR3 sequences, approximately 15% of them appearing once. Trimming pared 5 bases from V and 0 bases from J, leaving 2 bases between. This CDR3 is built from 12 residues.

Source material: blood. This rearrangement joins TRBV12-3 or TRBV12-4 to TRBJ1-5; no reliable D call. The receptor's source is a woman in her thirties or forties with Graves' ophthalmopathy. The DNA for the CDR3 is TGTGCCAGCAGTCGTAGCAATCAGCCCCAGCATTTT. It yields the protein CASSRSNQPQHF.